This T cell receptor beta chain is drawn from a study of cytomegalovirus exposure and HLA in healthy donors. Trimming took 1 base from V and 2 from J, leaving 18 bases between them. The CDR3 is 18 amino acids. CDR1 and CDR2 from the germline V gene are MDHEN and SYDVKM. PCR was performed using 60 Vbeta and 13 Jbeta primers. Method: immunoSEQ multiplex PCR; TCRdb's copy keeps in-frame clones and lacks some. The sample has about 140,000 clones; more than 75% are singletons. For this clone: As yet, its antigen is unknown.

Study-level results: There was a cluster of highly shared sequence variants that was likely a sequencing artifact.

This TCR was sampled from a man aged 40-49 years in good health and CMV-seronegative. The rearrangement joins TRBV28 to TRBJ1-3, with TRBD1 as a possible D gene (6 bases). Sample: PBMCs. CDR3 loop: CASSLSSWQGSAGNTIYF. The CDR3, as DNA: TGTGCCAGCAGTTTATCGAGTTGGCAGGGGTCTGCTGGAAACACCATATATTTT.